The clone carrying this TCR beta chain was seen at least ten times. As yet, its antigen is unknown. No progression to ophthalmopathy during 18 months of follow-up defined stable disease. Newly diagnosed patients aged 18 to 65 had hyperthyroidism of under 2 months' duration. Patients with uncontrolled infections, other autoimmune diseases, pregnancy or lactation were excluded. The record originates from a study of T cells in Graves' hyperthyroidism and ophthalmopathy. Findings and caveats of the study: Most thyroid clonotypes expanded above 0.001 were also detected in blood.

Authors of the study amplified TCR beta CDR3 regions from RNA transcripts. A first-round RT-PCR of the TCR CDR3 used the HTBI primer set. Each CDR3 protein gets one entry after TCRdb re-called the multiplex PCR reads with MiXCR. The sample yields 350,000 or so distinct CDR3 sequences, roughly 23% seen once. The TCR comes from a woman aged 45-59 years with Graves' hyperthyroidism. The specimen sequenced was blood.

The CDR3 loop reads CASSTGTSGNIQYF. As DNA, the CDR3 is TGCGCCAGCAGCACGGGGACTAGCGGAAACATTCAGTACTTC. This chain uses TRBV5-1 with TRBJ2-4; 11 positions agree with TRBD2. V shed 4 bases and J 6 bases; nucleotides not matched to a gene: 3. The CDR3 has 14 amino acids. The V gene's germline CDR1 is SGHRS and CDR2 YFSETQ.